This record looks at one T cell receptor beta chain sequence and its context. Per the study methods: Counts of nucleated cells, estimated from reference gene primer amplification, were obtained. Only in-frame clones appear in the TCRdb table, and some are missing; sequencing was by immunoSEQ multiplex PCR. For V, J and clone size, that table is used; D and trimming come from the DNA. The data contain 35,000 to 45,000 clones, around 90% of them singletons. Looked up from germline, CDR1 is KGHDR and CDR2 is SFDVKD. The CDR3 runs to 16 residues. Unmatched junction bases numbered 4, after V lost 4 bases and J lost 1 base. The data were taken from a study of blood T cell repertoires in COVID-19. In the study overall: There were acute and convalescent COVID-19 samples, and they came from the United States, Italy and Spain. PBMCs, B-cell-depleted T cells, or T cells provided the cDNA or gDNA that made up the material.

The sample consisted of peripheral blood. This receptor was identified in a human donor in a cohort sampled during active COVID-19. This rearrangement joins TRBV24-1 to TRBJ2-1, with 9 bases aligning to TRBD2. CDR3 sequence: CATSDLAGGSYNEQFF. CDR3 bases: TGTGCCACCAGTGACCTGGCGGGGGGGTCCTACAATGAGCAGTTCTTC.